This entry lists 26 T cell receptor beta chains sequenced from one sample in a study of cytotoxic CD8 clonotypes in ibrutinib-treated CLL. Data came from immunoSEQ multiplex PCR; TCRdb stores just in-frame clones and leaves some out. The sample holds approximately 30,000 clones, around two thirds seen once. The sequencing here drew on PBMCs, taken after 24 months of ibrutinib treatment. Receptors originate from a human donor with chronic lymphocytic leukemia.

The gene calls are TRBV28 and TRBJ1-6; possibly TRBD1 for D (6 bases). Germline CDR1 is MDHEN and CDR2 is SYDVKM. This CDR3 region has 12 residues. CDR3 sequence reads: CGCGGGNSPLHF. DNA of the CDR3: TGTGGTTGCGGGGGCGGCAATTCACCCCTCCACTTT.

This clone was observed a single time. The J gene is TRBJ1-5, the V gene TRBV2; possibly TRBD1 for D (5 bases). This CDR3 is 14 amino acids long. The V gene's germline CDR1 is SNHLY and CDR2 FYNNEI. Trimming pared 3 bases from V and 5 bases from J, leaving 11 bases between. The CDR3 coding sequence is TGTGCCAGCAGTGATTGGAGGGACGATCAGCCCCAGCATTTT. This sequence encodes CASSDWRDDQPQHF.

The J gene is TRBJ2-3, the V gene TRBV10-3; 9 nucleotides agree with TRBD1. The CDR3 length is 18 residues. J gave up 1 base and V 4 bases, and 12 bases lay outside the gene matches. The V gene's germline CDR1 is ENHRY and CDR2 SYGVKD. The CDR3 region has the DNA TGTGCCATCAGTGCGGGATTCGGGACAGGGCGGGGCACAGATACGCAGTATTTT. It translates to CAISAGFGTGRGTDTQYF.

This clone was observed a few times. The CDR3 here is CASFLLGSGGDNEQFF. CDR3 nucleotides: TGCGCCAGCTTCCTTCTGGGTAGCGGGGGAGACAATGAGCAGTTCTTC. V is TRBV5-1 and J is TRBJ2-1, with 9 nucleotides matching TRBD2. Germline assignment: CDR1 SGHRS and CDR2 YFSETQ. This CDR3 has 16 residues. Unmatched junction bases numbered 13, after V lost 7 bases and J lost 5 bases.

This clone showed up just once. Written as DNA, the CDR3 is TGTGCCAGCAGCGTAGCTGTAGCGTCCGATACGCAGTATTTT. It translates to CASSVAVASDTQYF. The chain uses TRBV9 and TRBJ2-3; D is possibly TRBD2 (5 bases). The CDR3 length is 14 residues. V shed 0 bases and J shed 6 bases, with 11 bases lying between them. Germline V gene data show CDR1 as SGDLS and CDR2 as YYNGEE.

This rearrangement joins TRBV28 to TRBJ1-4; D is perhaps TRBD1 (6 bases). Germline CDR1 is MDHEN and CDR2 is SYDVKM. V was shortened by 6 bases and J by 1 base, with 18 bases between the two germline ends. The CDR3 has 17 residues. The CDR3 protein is CASSLPGEGVTNEKLFF. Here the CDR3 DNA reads TGTGCCAGCAGCCTTCCGGGCGAGGGGGTAACTAATGAAAAACTGTTTTTT.

The CDR3 sequence is CASSFGEPYGYTF. CDR3 nucleotide sequence: TGTGCCAGCAGTTTCGGCGAGCCCTATGGCTACACCTTC. J is TRBJ1-2 and V is TRBV28; unclear D gene. The germline V and J ends were trimmed by 3 bases and 4 bases, with 9 bases remaining between them. The germline gives CDR1 MDHEN, CDR2 SYDVKM. The CDR3 covers 13 residues.

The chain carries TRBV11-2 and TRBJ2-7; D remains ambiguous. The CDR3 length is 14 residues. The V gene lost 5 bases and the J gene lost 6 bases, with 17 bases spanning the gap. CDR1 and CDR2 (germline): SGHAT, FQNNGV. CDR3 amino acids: CASSPHLGNFEQYF. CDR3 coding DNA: TGTGCCAGCAGCCCCCACCTTGGCAACTTCGAGCAGTACTTC.

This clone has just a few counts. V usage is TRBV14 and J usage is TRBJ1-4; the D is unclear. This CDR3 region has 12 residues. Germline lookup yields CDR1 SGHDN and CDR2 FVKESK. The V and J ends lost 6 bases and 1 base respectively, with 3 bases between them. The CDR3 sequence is CASRETNEKLFF. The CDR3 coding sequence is TGTGCCAGCAGGGAAACTAATGAAAAACTGTTTTTT.

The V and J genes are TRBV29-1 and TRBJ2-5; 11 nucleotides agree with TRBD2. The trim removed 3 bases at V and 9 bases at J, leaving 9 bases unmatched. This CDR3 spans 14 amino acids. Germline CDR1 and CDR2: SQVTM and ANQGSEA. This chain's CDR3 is CSVDGLAGGGSQYF. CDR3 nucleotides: TGCAGCGTTGACGGGCTAGCGGGGGGAGGCTCCCAGTACTTC.

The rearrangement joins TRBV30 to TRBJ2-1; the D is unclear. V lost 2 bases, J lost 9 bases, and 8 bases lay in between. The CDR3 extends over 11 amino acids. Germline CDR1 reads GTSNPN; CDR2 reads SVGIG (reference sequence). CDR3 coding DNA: TGTGCCTGGAGTAGGGTCGGTGAGCAGTTCTTC. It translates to CAWSRVGEQFF. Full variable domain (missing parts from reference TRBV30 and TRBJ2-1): SQTIHQWPATLVQPVGSPLSLECTVEGTSNPNLYWYRQAAGRGLQLLFYSVGIGQISSEVPQNLSASRPQDRQFILSSKKLLLSDSGFYLCAWSRVGEQFFGPGTRLTVL.

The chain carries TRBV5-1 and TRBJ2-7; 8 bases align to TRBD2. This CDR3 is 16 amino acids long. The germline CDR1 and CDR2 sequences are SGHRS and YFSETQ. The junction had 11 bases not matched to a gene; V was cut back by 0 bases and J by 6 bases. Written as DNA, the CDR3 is TGCGCCAGCAGCTTGGCCCGGTCACCGGGGGGGAGCGAGCAGTACTTC. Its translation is CASSLARSPGGSEQYF.

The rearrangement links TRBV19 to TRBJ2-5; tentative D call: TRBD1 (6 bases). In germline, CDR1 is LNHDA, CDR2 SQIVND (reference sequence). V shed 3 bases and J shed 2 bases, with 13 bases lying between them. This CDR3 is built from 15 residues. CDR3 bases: TGTGCCAGTAGTATTCTAAGGGGGTTACAAGAGACCCAGTACTTC. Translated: CASSILRGLQETQYF.

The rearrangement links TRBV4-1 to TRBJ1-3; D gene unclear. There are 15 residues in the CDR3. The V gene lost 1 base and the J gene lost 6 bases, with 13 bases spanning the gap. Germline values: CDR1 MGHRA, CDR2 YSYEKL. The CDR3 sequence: CASSQVLADENTIYF. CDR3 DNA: TGCGCCAGCAGCCAAGTTTTGGCCGACGAAAACACCATATATTTT.

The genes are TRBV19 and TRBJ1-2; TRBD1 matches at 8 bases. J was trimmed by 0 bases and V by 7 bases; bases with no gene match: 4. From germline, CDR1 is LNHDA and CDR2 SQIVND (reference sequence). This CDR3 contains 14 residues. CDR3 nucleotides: TGTGCCAGTACCGGGACAGGATCTAACTATGGCTACACCTTC. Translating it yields CASTGTGSNYGYTF.

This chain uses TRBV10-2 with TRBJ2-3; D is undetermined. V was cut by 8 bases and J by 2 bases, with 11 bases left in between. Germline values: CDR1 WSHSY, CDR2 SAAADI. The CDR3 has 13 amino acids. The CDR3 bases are TGCGCCAGCCGAGACTGGCTCACAGATACGCAGTATTTT. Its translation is CASRDWLTDTQYF.

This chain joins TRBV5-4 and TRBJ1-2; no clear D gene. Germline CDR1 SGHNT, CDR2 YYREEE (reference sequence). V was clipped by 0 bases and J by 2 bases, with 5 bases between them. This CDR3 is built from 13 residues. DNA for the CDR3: TGTGCCAGCAGCTTGGACAGAAACTATGGCTACACCTTC. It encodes CASSLDRNYGYTF.

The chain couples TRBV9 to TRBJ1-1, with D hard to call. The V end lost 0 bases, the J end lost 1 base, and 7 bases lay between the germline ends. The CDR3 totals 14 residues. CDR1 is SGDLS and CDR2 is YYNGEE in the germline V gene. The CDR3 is CASSVDTRNTEAFF. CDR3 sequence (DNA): TGTGCCAGCAGCGTAGATACCCGGAACACTGAAGCTTTCTTT.

The CDR3 spells CASSAGYLNGELFF. As DNA, the CDR3 is TGTGCCAGCAGCGCGGGATACTTAAACGGGGAGCTGTTTTTT. The rearrangement joins TRBV11-3 to TRBJ2-2, with TRBD2 as a possible D gene (6 bases). Germline V gene lookup returns CDR1 SGHNT and CDR2 YENEEA. Trimming removed 5 bases at V and 7 bases at J, with 14 bases between. The CDR3 has 14 amino acids.

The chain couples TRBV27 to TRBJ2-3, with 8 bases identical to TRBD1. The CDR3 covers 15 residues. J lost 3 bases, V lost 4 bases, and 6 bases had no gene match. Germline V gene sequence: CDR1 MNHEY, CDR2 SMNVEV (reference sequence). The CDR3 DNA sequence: TGTGCCAGCAGTTGGTCGGACAGGGCGACAGATACGCAGTATTTT. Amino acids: CASSWSDRATDTQYF.

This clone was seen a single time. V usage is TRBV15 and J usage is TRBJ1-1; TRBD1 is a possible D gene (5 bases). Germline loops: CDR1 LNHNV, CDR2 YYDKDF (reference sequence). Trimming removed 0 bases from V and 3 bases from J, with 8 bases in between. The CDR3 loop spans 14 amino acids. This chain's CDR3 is CATSRDLGDTEAFF. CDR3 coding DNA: TGTGCCACCAGCAGAGATCTAGGGGACACTGAAGCTTTCTTT.

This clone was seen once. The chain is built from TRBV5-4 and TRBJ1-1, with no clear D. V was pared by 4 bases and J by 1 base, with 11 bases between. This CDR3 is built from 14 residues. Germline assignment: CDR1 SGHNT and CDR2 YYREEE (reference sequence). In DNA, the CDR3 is TGTGCCAGCAGCGCAGTACCCTCGAACACTGAAGCTTTCTTT. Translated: CASSAVPSNTEAFF.

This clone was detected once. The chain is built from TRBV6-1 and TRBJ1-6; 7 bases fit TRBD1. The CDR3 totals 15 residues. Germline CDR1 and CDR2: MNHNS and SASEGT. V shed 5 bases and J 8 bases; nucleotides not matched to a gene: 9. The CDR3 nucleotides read TGTGCCAGCAGTCAGGGACAGTCCCGGGATTCACCCCTCCACTTT. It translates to CASSQGQSRDSPLHF.

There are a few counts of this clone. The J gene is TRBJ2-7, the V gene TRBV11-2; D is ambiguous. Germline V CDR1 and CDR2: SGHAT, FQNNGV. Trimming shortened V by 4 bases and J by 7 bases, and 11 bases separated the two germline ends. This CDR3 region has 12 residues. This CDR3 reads CASSSQRREQYF. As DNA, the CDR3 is TGTGCCAGCAGCTCCCAAAGGCGGGAGCAGTACTTC.

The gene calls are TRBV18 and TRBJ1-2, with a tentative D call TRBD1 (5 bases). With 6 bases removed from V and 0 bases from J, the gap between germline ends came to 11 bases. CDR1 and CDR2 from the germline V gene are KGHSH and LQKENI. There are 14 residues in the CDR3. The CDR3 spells CASSETGANYGYTF. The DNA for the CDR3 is TGTGCCAGCTCGGAAACAGGAGCTAACTATGGCTACACCTTC.

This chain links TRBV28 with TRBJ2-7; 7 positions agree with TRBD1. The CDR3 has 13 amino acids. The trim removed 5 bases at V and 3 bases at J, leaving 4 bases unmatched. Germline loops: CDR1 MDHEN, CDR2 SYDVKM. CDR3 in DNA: TGTGCCAGCAGTCTCAACAGGGGCTACGAGCAGTACTTC. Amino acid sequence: CASSLNRGYEQYF.